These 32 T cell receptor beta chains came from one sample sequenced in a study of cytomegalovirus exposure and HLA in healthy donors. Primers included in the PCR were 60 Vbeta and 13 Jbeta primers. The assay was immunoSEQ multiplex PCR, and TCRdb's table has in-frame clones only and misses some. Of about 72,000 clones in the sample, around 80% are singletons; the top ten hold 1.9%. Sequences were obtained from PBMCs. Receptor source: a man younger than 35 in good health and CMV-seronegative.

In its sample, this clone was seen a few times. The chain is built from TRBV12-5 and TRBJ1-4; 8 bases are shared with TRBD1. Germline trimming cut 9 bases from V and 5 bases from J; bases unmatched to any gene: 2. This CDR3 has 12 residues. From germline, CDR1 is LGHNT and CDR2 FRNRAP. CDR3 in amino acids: CARGQVNEKLFF. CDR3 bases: TGTGCTAGGGGACAGGTAAATGAAAAACTGTTTTTT. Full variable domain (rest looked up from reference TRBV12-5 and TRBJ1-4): DARVTQTPRHKVTEMGQEVTMRCQPILGHNTVFWYRQTMMQGLELLAYFRNRAPLDDSGMPKDRFSAEMPDATLATLKIQPSEPRDSAVYFCARGQVNEKLFFGSGTQLSVL.

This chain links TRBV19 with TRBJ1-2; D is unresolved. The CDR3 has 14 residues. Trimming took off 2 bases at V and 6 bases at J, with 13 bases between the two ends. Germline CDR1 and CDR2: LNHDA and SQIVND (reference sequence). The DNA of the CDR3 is TGTGCCAGTAGTATAAGTGGATCAGGCCATGGCTACACCTTC. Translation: CASSISGSGHGYTF. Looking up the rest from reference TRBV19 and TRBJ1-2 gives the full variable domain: DGGITQSPKYLFRKEGQNVTLSCEQNLNHDAMYWYRQDPGQGLRLIYYSQIVNDFQKGDIAEGYSVSREKKESFPLTVTSAQKNPTAFYLCASSISGSGHGYTFGSGTRLTVV.

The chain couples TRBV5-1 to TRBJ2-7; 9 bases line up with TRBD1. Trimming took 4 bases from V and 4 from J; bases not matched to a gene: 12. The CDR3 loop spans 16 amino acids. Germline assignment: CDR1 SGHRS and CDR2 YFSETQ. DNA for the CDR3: TGCGCCAGCAGCGGGAAAGGCACAGGGGGCGCATACGAGCAGTACTTC. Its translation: CASSGKGTGGAYEQYF.

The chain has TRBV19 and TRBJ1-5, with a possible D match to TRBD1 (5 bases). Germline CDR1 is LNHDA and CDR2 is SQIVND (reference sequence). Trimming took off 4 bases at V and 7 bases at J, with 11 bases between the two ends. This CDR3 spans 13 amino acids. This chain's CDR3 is CASSTVDSQPQHF. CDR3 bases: TGTGCCAGTAGTACCGTAGACAGCCAGCCCCAGCATTTT.

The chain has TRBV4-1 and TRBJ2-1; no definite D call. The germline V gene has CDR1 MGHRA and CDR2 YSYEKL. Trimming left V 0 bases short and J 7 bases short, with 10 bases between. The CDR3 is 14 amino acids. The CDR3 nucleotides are TGCGCCAGCAGCCAAGATCGAGGTGGGAATGAGCAGTTCTTC. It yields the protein CASSQDRGGNEQFF.

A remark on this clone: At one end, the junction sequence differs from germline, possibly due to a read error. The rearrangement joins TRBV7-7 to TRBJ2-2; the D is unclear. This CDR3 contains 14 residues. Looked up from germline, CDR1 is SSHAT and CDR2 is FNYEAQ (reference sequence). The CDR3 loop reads CASSLAVSTGELFF. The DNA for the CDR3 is TGTGCTAGCAGCTTAGCTGTATCCACCGGGGAGCTGTTTTTT. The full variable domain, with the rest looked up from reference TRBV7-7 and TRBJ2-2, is GAGVSQSPRYKVTKRGQDVTLRCDPISSHATLYWYQQALGQGPEFLTYFNYEAQPDKSGLPSDRFSAERPEGSISTLTIQRTEQRDSAMYRCASSLAVSTGELFFGEGSRLTVL.

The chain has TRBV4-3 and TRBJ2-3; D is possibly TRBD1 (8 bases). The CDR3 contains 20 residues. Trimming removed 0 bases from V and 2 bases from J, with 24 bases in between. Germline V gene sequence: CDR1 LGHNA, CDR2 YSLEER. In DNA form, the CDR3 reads TGCGCCAGCAGCCAAGATCCGTTACGGGGGGCACAGGGGGTCACAGATACGCAGTATTTT. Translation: CASSQDPLRGAQGVTDTQYF.

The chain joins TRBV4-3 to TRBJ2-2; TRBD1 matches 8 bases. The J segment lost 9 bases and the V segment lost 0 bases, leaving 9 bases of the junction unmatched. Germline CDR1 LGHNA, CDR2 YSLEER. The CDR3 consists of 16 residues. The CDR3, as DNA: TGCGCCAGCAGCCAAGATCACAGGGGGATGACCAGGGAGCTGTTTTTT. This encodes CASSQDHRGMTRELFF.

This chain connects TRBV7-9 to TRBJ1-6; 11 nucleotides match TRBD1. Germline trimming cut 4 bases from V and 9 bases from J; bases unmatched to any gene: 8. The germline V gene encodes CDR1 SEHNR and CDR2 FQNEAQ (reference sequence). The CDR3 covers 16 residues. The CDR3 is CASSSRDRGKGSPLHF. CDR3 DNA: TGTGCCAGCAGCTCGCGGGACAGGGGGAAGGGTTCACCCCTCCACTTT. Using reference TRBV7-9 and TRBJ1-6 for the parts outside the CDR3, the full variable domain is DTGVSQNPRHKITKRGQNVTFRCDPISEHNRLYWYRQTLGQGPEFLTYFQNEAQLEKSRLLSDRFSAERPKGSFSTLEIQRTEQGDSAMYLCASSSRDRGKGSPLHFGNGTRLTVT.

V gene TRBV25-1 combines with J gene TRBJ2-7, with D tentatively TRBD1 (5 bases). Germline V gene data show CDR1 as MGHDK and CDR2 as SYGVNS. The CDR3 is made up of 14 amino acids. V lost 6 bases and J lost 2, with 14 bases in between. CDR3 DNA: TGTGCCAGCAGAAGACCAGGGATCGCCTACGAGCAGTACTTC. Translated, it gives CASRRPGIAYEQYF.

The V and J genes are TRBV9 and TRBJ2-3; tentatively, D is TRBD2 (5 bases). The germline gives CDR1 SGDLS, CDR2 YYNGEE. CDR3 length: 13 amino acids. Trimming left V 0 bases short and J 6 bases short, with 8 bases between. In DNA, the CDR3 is TGTGCCAGCAGCGTAGGAGGGATGGATACGCAGTATTTT. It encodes CASSVGGMDTQYF.

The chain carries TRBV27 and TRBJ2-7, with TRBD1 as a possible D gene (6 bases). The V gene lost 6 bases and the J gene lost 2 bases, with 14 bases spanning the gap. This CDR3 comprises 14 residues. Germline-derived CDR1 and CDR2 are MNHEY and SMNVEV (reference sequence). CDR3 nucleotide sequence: TGTGCCAGCAGCCTGGGGCAGGGGACCTACGAGCAGTACTTC. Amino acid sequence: CASSLGQGTYEQYF.

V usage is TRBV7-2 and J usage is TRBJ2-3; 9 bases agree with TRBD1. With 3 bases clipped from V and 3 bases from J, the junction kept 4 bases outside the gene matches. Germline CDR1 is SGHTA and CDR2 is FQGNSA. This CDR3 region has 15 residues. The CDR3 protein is CASSLGQGWTDTQYF. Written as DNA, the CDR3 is TGTGCCAGCAGCTTGGGACAGGGTTGGACAGATACGCAGTATTTT.

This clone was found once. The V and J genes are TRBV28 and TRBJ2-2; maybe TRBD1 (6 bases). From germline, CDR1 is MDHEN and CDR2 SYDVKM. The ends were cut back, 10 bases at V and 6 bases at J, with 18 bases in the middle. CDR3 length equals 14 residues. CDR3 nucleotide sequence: TGTGCCACCAACAGGGACACCAAGGCCGGGGAGCTGTTTTTT. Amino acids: CATNRDTKAGELFF.

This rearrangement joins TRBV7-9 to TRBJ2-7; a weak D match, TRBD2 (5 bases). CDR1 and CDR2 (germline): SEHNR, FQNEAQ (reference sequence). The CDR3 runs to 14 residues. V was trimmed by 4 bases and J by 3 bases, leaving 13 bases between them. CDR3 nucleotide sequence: TGTGCCAGCAGCTCCACCCTAGCCCGCTACGAGCAGTACTTC. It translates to CASSSTLARYEQYF.

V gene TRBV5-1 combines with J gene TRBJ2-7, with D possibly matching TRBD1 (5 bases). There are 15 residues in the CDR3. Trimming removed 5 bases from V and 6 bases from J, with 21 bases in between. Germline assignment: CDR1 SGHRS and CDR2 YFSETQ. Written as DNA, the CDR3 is TGCGCCAGCAGAGAAGACTCAGGGATCAAGAGCGAGCAGTACTTC. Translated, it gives CASREDSGIKSEQYF.

The CDR3 bases are TGTGCCACCCGACAGCTTAATCAGCCCCAGCATTTT. Its protein is CATRQLNQPQHF. The chain joins TRBV27 to TRBJ1-5, with D perhaps TRBD1 (5 bases). The CDR3 runs to 12 residues. V was clipped by 10 bases and J by 4 bases, with 11 bases between them. Looked up from germline, CDR1 is MNHEY and CDR2 is SMNVEV (reference sequence).

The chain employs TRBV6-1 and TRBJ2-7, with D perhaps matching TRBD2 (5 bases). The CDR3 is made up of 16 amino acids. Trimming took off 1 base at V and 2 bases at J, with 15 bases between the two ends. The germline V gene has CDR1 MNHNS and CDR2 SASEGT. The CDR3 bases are TGTGCCAGCAGTGAAGTTACGGGGTCCTTCCCCTACGAGCAGTACTTC. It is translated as CASSEVTGSFPYEQYF.

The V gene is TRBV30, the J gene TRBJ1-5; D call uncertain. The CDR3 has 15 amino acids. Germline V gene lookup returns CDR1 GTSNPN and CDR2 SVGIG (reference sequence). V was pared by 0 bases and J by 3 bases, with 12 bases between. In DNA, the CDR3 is TGTGCCTGGAGTGTACGCCAGGCTCCCAATCAGCCCCAGCATTTT. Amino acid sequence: CAWSVRQAPNQPQHF.

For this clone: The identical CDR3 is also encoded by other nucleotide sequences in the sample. The CDR3 nucleotides read TGTGCCAGCAGCATACCCGGGACAGGGATAAATTCACCCCTCCACTTT. This encodes CASSIPGTGINSPLHF. The chain couples TRBV5-4 to TRBJ1-6; 9 bases agree with TRBD1. The CDR3 covers 16 residues. The germline V gene has CDR1 SGHNT and CDR2 YYREEE (reference sequence). J gave up 7 bases and V 4 bases, and 9 bases lay outside the gene matches.

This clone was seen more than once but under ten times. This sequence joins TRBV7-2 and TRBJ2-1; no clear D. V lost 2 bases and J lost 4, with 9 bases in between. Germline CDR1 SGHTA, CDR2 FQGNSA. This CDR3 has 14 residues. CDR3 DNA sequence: TGTGCCAGCAGCTTACAACAGACGTACAATGAGCAGTTCTTC. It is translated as CASSLQQTYNEQFF.

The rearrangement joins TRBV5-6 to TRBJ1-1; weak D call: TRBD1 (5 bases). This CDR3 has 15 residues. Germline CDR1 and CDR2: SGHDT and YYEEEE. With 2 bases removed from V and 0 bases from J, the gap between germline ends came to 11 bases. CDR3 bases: TGTGCCAGCAGCTTTAGACAGACCTTGAACACTGAAGCTTTCTTT. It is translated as CASSFRQTLNTEAFF.

The DNA of the CDR3 is TGCGCCAGCAGCGCACGACAGGGGGCTGGGGCCAACGTCCTGACTTTC. This sequence encodes CASSARQGAGANVLTF. The chain recombines TRBV5-1 with TRBJ2-6, with 9 bases matching TRBD1. This CDR3 is 16 amino acids long. V was pared by 4 bases and J by 2 bases, with 4 bases of the junction left unmatched. CDR1 and CDR2 from the germline V gene are SGHRS and YFSETQ.

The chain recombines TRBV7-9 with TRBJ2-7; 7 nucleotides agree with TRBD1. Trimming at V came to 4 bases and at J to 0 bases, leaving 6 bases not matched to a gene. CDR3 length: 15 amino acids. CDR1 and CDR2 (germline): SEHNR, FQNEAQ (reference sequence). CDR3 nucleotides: TGTGCCAGCAGCTCACAGGGGTCCCTCTCCTACGAGCAGTACTTC. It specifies CASSSQGSLSYEQYF.

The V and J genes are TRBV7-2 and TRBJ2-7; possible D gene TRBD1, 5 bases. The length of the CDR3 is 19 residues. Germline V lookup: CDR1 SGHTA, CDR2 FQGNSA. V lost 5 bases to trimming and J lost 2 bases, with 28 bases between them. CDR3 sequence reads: CASSPLPPGGQGLAYEQYF. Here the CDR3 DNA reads TGTGCCAGCAGCCCCCTTCCCCCCGGTGGGCAGGGCCTCGCCTACGAGCAGTACTTC.

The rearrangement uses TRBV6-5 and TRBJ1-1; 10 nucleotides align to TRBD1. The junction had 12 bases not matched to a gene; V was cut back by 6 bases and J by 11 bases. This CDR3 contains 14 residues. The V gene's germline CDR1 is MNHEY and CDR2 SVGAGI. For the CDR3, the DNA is TGTGCCAGCAGAAACTTTATAGGGACAGGGGCTGCTTTCTTT. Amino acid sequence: CASRNFIGTGAAFF.

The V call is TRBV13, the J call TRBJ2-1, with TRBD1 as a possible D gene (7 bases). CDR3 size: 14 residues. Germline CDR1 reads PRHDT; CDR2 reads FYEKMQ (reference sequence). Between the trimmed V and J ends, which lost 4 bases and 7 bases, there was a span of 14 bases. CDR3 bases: TGTGCCAGCAGCTGGGGGGAACAGGGGAATGAGCAGTTCTTC. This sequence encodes CASSWGEQGNEQFF. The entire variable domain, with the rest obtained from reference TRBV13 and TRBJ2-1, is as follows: AAGVIQSPRHLIKEKRETATLKCYPIPRHDTVYWYQQGPGQDPQFLISFYEKMQSDKGSIPDRFSAQQFSDYHSELNMSSLELGDSALYFCASSWGEQGNEQFFGPGTRLTVL.

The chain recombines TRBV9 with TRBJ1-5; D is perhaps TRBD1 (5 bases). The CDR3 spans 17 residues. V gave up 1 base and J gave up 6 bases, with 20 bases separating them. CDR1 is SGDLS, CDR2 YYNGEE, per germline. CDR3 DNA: TGTGCCAGCAGCGTAAGCCGGGCCCCCGGGGGGGGTCAGCCCCAGCATTTT. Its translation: CASSVSRAPGGGQPQHF.

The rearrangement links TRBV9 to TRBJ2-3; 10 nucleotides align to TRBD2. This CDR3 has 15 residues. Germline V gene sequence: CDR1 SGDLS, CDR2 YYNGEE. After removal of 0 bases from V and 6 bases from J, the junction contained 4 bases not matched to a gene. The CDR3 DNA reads TGTGCCAGCAGCGTAGTAGCGGGAGGAATCGATACGCAGTATTTT. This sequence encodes CASSVVAGGIDTQYF.

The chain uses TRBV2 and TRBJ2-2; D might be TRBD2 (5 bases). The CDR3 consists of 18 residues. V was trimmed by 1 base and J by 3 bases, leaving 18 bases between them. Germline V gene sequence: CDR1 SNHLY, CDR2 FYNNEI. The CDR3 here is CASSEGFGFWEYTGELFF. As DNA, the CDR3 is TGTGCCAGCAGTGAAGGATTCGGGTTTTGGGAGTACACCGGGGAGCTGTTTTTT.

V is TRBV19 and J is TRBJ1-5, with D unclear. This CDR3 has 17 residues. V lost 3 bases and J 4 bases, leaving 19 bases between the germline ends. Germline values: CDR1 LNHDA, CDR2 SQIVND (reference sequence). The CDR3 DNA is TGTGCCAGTAGTATCCCGGAGTTTGTCAGGAGGAATCAGCCCCAGCATTTT. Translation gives CASSIPEFVRRNQPQHF.

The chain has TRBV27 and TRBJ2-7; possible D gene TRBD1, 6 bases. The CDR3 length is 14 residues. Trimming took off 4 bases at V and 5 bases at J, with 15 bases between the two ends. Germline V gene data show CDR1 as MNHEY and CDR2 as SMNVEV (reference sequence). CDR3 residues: CASSSRQVPDEQYF. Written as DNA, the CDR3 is TGTGCCAGCAGTTCGCGACAGGTCCCGGACGAGCAGTACTTC.